This entry lists 29 T cell receptor beta chains sequenced from one sample in a study of cytomegalovirus exposure and HLA in healthy donors. PCR used 60 Vbeta primers and 13 Jbeta primers. Some clones are missing from TCRdb's copy, which holds only in-frame ones; the method was immunoSEQ multiplex PCR. The sample shows about 140,000 clones, approximately 70% of them seen only once. The source material was PBMCs. The source of these receptors is a woman in her sixties or seventies in good health and CMV-seronegative.

V usage is TRBV18 and J usage is TRBJ2-5; 7 bases fit TRBD2. Trimming removed 3 bases from V and 2 bases from J; junction bases left unmatched: 6. The CDR3 has 15 amino acids. Germline CDR1 is KGHSH and CDR2 is LQKENI. The CDR3 nucleotides read TGTGCCAGCTCACCGCTTAGCGGGTTTCAAGAGACCCAGTACTTC. Its protein is CASSPLSGFQETQYF. Supplemented by reference TRBV18 and TRBJ2-5, the full variable domain reads NAGVMQNPRHLVRRRGQEARLRCSPMKGHSHVYWYRQLPEEGLKFMVYLQKENIIDESGMPKERFSAEFPKEGPSILRIQQVVRGDSAAYFCASSPLSGFQETQYFGPGTRLLVL.

The rearrangement uses TRBV19 and TRBJ2-3; D possibly corresponds to TRBD2 (6 bases). The CDR3 is 15 amino acids. Germline CDR1 and CDR2: LNHDA and SQIVND (reference sequence). V lost 1 base and J lost 2, with 10 bases in between. As DNA, the CDR3 is TGTGCCAGTAGTATAGGTAGCGGCCTCACAGATACGCAGTATTTT. Encoded protein: CASSIGSGLTDTQYF.

V gene TRBV5-4 combines with J gene TRBJ1-1; 7 positions agree with TRBD1. The germline CDR1 and CDR2 sequences are SGHNT and YYREEE (reference sequence). The CDR3 consists of 13 residues. With V trimmed by 3 bases and J by 5 bases, 4 bases remained unmatched. The CDR3 sequence: CASSYGRGTEAFF. In DNA form, the CDR3 reads TGTGCCAGCAGCTACGGCAGGGGGACTGAAGCTTTCTTT.

The genes are TRBV29-1 and TRBJ1-1, with TRBD1 matching over 9 bases. From germline, CDR1 is SQVTM and CDR2 ANQGSEA. V dropped 7 bases and J dropped 2; count of bases not matched to a gene: 17. The CDR3 has 17 amino acids. The CDR3 DNA reads as TGCAGCGCAATGACATCGGACAGGGGTCATACCAACACTGAAGCTTTCTTT. It encodes CSAMTSDRGHTNTEAFF.

This chain connects TRBV9 to TRBJ1-4; D perhaps matches TRBD1 (6 bases). Germline-derived CDR1 and CDR2 are SGDLS and YYNGEE. The CDR3 has 16 residues. V was trimmed by 5 bases and J by 3 bases, leaving 17 bases between them. In nucleotides, the CDR3 is TGTGCCAGCAGTGGCCACCCGGGACACCCTAATGAAAAACTGTTTTTT. Translating gives CASSGHPGHPNEKLFF.

V is TRBV19 and J is TRBJ2-5; 7 bases align to TRBD1. The junction had 4 bases not matched to a gene; V was cut back by 1 base and J by 2 bases. CDR1 LNHDA and CDR2 SQIVND come from the germline V gene (reference sequence). The CDR3 covers 15 residues. DNA for the CDR3: TGTGCCAGTAGTATAGTGGGACAGCCGCAAGAGACCCAGTACTTC. It is translated as CASSIVGQPQETQYF.

Note on this clone: One end of the junction does not line up with germline, which may come from a read error. This chain uses TRBV7-9 with TRBJ2-7, with D maybe TRBD2 (7 bases). Germline values: CDR1 SEHNR, CDR2 FQNEAQ (reference sequence). There are 15 residues in the CDR3. The CDR3 nucleotides are TGTGCCAGCAGCACCTGGGGGGGGGCCTCCTCCGAGCAGTACTTC. Translation: CASSTWGGASSEQYF.

The V call is TRBV6-1, the J call TRBJ1-1; 7 bases agree with TRBD1. Per the germline V gene, CDR1 is MNHNS and CDR2 is SASEGT. The CDR3 sequence is 15 residues long. With V trimmed by 7 bases and J by 5 bases, 13 bases remained unmatched. CDR3 residues: CASTTPRAGGTEAFF. For the CDR3, the DNA is TGTGCCAGCACCACCCCTCGGGCAGGGGGTACTGAAGCTTTCTTT.

This clone has a handful of counts. The CDR3 protein is CASSEGVLAGSDTQYF. The CDR3, as DNA: TGTGCCAGCAGTGAAGGGGTGCTAGCGGGGTCAGATACGCAGTATTTT. J is TRBJ2-3 and V is TRBV2, with 9 bases lining up with TRBD2. Trimming removed 1 base from V and 4 bases from J; junction bases left unmatched: 6. CDR3 length: 16 residues. CDR1 is SNHLY and CDR2 is FYNNEI in the germline V gene.

In regard to this clone: The junction shows a germline mismatch at one end, possibly a read error. The chain combines TRBV5-1 with TRBJ2-3; no definite D call. The CDR3 covers 14 residues. Looked up from germline, CDR1 is SGHRS and CDR2 is YFSETQ. CDR3 DNA: TGCGCCAGCAGCTTGGATGGCGGCACATATACGCAGTATTTT. Its translation is CASSLDGGTYTQYF.

V is TRBV18 and J is TRBJ2-7; 8 positions match TRBD1. The ends lost 3 bases at V and 7 bases at J; junction bases unmatched: 11. The CDR3 length is 15 residues. In germline, CDR1 is KGHSH, CDR2 LQKENI. In DNA form, the CDR3 reads TGTGCCAGCTCACCCGGACAGGGTAGGTTGGCGGAGCAGTACTTC. Amino acids: CASSPGQGRLAEQYF.

This clone occurred once. The chain has TRBV6-6 and TRBJ2-5; the D is unclear. There are 14 residues in the CDR3. V lost 5 bases and J 1 base, leaving 11 bases between the germline ends. Germline V gene sequence: CDR1 MNHNY, CDR2 SVGAGI (reference sequence). As DNA, the CDR3 is TGTGCCAGCAGTCCTGGGCCCCTCCAAGAGACCCAGTACTTC. Amino acid sequence: CASSPGPLQETQYF.

J is TRBJ2-7 and V is TRBV11-1, with TRBD2 identical over 8 bases. This CDR3 has 14 amino acids. V shed 5 bases, J shed 2 bases, and the junction held 5 bases outside the gene matches. CDR1 and CDR2 from the germline V gene are SGHAT and FQDESV (reference sequence). The CDR3 region is CASSVVAGPYEQYF. The CDR3 region has the DNA TGTGCCAGCAGCGTTGTAGCGGGACCCTACGAGCAGTACTTC.

The V and J genes are TRBV7-2 and TRBJ2-3, with D maybe TRBD2 (6 bases). This CDR3 region has 14 residues. The V end lost 5 bases, the J end lost 3 bases, and 12 bases lay between the germline ends. From germline, CDR1 is SGHTA and CDR2 FQGNSA. CDR3 amino acids: CASSPPLATDTQYF. Here the CDR3 DNA reads TGTGCCAGCAGCCCCCCGCTAGCGACAGATACGCAGTATTTT.

The sample holds one count of this clone. No conserved phenylalanine or tryptophan is present at the end of the CDR3, so a read error is the likely explanation. The chain is built from TRBV5-1 and TRBJ2-7; D gene uncertain. The CDR3 totals 12 residues. The germline V gene has CDR1 SGHRS and CDR2 YFSETQ. V gave up 7 bases and J gave up 2 bases, with 10 bases separating them. CDR3 amino acids: CASGFEAYEQYL. CDR3 DNA: TGCGCCAGCGGATTTGAGGCCTACGAGCAGTACCTC.

The chain employs TRBV11-3 and TRBJ2-2; 8 bases are shared with TRBD1. The germline gives CDR1 SGHNT, CDR2 YENEEA. V lost 5 bases and J lost 5; bases outside the gene matches: 7. The CDR3 is made up of 15 amino acids. DNA for the CDR3: TGTGCCAGCAGCCCAACTACAGGGGGGACCGGGGAGCTGTTTTTT. Amino acid sequence: CASSPTTGGTGELFF.

The chain carries TRBV28 and TRBJ1-5, with a weak D call TRBD1 (5 bases). Germline V CDR1 and CDR2: MDHEN, SYDVKM. V dropped 1 base and J dropped 7 bases, with 11 bases sitting between them. CDR3 size: 14 residues. The CDR3 DNA is TGTGCCAGCAGTTTATCGGGGGTCGGGCAGCCCCAGCATTTT. Amino acid sequence: CASSLSGVGQPQHF.

The CDR3 is CASNGDRSGNTIYF. CDR3 nucleotides: TGTGCCAGCAATGGAGATCGCTCTGGAAACACCATATATTTT. The chain carries TRBV28 and TRBJ1-3; D not certain. V dropped 7 bases and J dropped 0 bases, with 10 bases sitting between them. CDR3 length equals 14 residues. CDR1 is MDHEN, CDR2 SYDVKM, per germline.

The chain combines TRBV6-1 with TRBJ2-5, with TRBD2 as a possible D gene (6 bases). The better agreement between TRBJ2-7 and the DNA end casts doubt on the J call. The CDR3 runs to 12 residues. Germline values: CDR1 MNHNS, CDR2 SASEGT. As DNA, the CDR3 is TGTGCCACCCGACTAGGCGGGGCCGAGCAGTACTTC. Its translation is CATRLGGAEQYF.

This chain links TRBV29-1 with TRBJ2-5, with 9 bases that match TRBD1. After removal of 3 bases from V and 4 bases from J, the junction contained 3 bases not matched to a gene. The CDR3 spans 13 residues. Germline CDR1 SQVTM, CDR2 ANQGSEA. The CDR3 loop is CSVEGQGRETQYF. The CDR3 DNA sequence: TGCAGCGTTGAGGGACAGGGACGAGAGACCCAGTACTTC.

In this sample, this clone turned up a few times. This rearrangement joins TRBV7-3 to TRBJ2-1, with 11 nucleotides matching TRBD2. The V and J ends lost 4 bases and 4 bases, in that order; junction bases with no gene match: 0. This CDR3 spans 14 amino acids. Germline V lookup: CDR1 SGHTA, CDR2 FQGTGA. The CDR3: CASSSSGGYNEQFF. CDR3 in DNA: TGTGCCAGCAGCTCTAGCGGGGGGTACAATGAGCAGTTCTTC.

The chain is built from TRBV10-3 and TRBJ1-3; TRBD1 is a possible D gene (6 bases). Germline V lookup: CDR1 ENHRY, CDR2 SYGVKD. V was pared by 6 bases and J by 4 bases, with 7 bases between. This CDR3 is built from 12 residues. The DNA for the CDR3 is TGTGCCATCAGCGACAGGGGAAACACCATATATTTT. It specifies CAISDRGNTIYF.

This clone has only one observation. The chain uses TRBV4-2 and TRBJ2-7; 11 bases are a match to TRBD2. The V segment lost 0 bases and the J segment 4 bases; nucleotides outside the gene matches: 8. CDR1 is LGHNA, CDR2 YNFKEQ, per germline. The CDR3 sequence is 17 residues long. The CDR3 loop is CASSQDPPLAGVYEQYF. CDR3 DNA sequence: TGTGCCAGCAGCCAAGATCCCCCACTAGCGGGAGTATACGAGCAGTACTTC.

The chain joins TRBV10-2 to TRBJ2-1, with 13 bases matching TRBD2. Germline V gene data show CDR1 as WSHSY and CDR2 as SAAADI. Unmatched junction bases numbered 5, after V lost 8 bases and J lost 7 bases. The CDR3 is 14 amino acids. The CDR3 loop is CASGTSGVGNEQFF. The CDR3 nucleotides are TGCGCCAGCGGGACTAGCGGGGTGGGTAATGAGCAGTTCTTC.

This clone occurred once. The chain uses TRBV13 and TRBJ2-1; D is uncertain. V lost 7 bases and J 0 bases, leaving 10 bases between the germline ends. CDR1 and CDR2 from the germline V gene are PRHDT and FYEKMQ (reference sequence). This CDR3 is built from 14 residues. CDR3 region: CASTLESSYNEQFF. The CDR3 region has the DNA TGTGCCAGCACCCTGGAGAGCTCCTACAATGAGCAGTTCTTC.

The CDR3 region is CSAGGWGDSYEQYF. CDR3 sequence (DNA): TGCAGCGCAGGAGGTTGGGGGGACTCCTACGAGCAGTACTTC. The chain has TRBV29-1 and TRBJ2-7, with TRBD2 as a possible D gene (6 bases). Between the trimmed V and J ends, which lost 7 bases and 0 bases, there was a span of 16 bases. The CDR3 spans 14 residues. Germline V CDR1 and CDR2: SQVTM, ANQGSEA.

This chain uses TRBV19 with TRBJ2-3; 7 positions match TRBD2. Germline V CDR1 and CDR2: LNHDA, SQIVND (reference sequence). Losses at the gene ends were 4 bases for V and 11 bases for J; bases not matched to a gene: 18. The CDR3 spans 16 residues. The CDR3 region has the DNA TGTGCCAGTAGTACTATTGGCGGGGGATCCCGAGGGTGGCAGTATTTT. It specifies CASSTIGGGSRGWQYF.

The chain is built from TRBV9 and TRBJ2-7; TRBD1 agrees at 7 bases. This CDR3 contains 14 residues. Trimming removed 5 bases from V and 4 bases from J; junction bases left unmatched: 9. Germline CDR1 is SGDLS and CDR2 is YYNGEE. In DNA form, the CDR3 reads TGTGCCAGCAGTCCTACGACAGGGCCATACGAGCAGTACTTC. Its protein product is CASSPTTGPYEQYF.

V usage is TRBV15 and J usage is TRBJ1-5; D gene uncertain. Germline V CDR1 and CDR2: LNHNV, YYDKDF (reference sequence). Trimming stripped 1 base from V and 0 bases from J, with 7 bases between. This CDR3 region has 15 residues. CDR3: CATSRGSVSNQPQHF. Here the CDR3 DNA reads TGTGCCACCAGCAGAGGTTCTGTTAGCAATCAGCCCCAGCATTTT.